The 25 T cell receptor beta chains in this list originate from one sample, sequenced in a study of cytomegalovirus exposure and HLA in healthy donors. The PCR contained 60 Vbeta and 13 Jbeta primers. Generated by immunoSEQ multiplex PCR, the TCRdb table keeps only in-frame clones and is missing some. The table has 120,000 or so clones, under 12% seen once. Material for sequencing was PBMCs. The receptors stem from a woman aged 18-29 years in good health and CMV-seropositive.

The gene calls are TRBV6-6 and TRBJ1-5, with a possible D match to TRBD1 (5 bases). V was pared by 0 bases and J by 6 bases, with 9 bases between. The CDR3 is 14 amino acids. Germline V lookup: CDR1 MNHNY, CDR2 SVGAGI (reference sequence). CDR3 sequence reads: CASSYSEGSQPQHF. For the CDR3, the DNA is TGTGCCAGCAGTTACTCGGAGGGGAGTCAGCCCCAGCATTTT.

Only a few counts were recorded for this clone. The chain joins TRBV5-4 to TRBJ2-5; TRBD2 agrees at 10 bases. The CDR3 has 15 residues. J lost 2 bases, V lost 4 bases, and 5 bases had no gene match. Germline lookup yields CDR1 SGHNT and CDR2 YYREEE (reference sequence). The CDR3 spells CASSPTSGKQETQYF. CDR3 DNA: TGTGCCAGCAGCCCAACTAGCGGGAAACAAGAGACCCAGTACTTC.

This clone was counted between two and nine times. This sequence joins TRBV10-1 and TRBJ2-5; weak D call: TRBD2 (5 bases). Germline lookup yields CDR1 WNHNN and CDR2 SYGVQD (reference sequence). V dropped 4 bases and J dropped 3 bases, with 9 bases sitting between them. The CDR3 covers 13 residues. Here the CDR3 reads CASSVNGEETQYF. CDR3 nucleotide sequence: TGCGCCAGCAGTGTGAACGGGGAAGAGACCCAGTACTTC.

As concerns this clone: Different DNA sequences within this sample yield the same CDR3. The chain joins TRBV29-1 to TRBJ1-3; D gene ambiguous. Deletions cut 0 bases from V and 0 bases from J, with 9 bases between. This CDR3 region has 15 residues. Germline values: CDR1 SQVTM, CDR2 ANQGSEA. CDR3 protein: CSVEDRGNSGNTIYF. CDR3 nucleotide sequence: TGCAGCGTTGAAGATCGGGGAAACTCTGGAAACACCATATATTTT. Filled out from reference TRBV29-1 and TRBJ1-3, the complete variable domain reads SAVISQKPSRDICQRGTSLTIQCQVDSQVTMMFWYRQQPGQSLTLIATANQGSEATYESGFVIDKFPISRPNLTFSTLTVSNMSPEDSSIYLCSVEDRGNSGNTIYFGEGSWLTVV.

The gene calls are TRBV7-2 and TRBJ1-2; TRBD1 might be the D (6 bases). V was shortened by 3 bases and J by 4 bases, with 15 bases between the two germline ends. Germline V gene data show CDR1 as SGHTA and CDR2 as FQGNSA. The CDR3 runs to 15 residues. CDR3 DNA sequence: TGTGCCAGCAGCTTTAGTTGGGAGGGGGGCTATGGCTACACCTTC. Its translation: CASSFSWEGGYGYTF.

The chain links TRBV27 to TRBJ1-1; TRBD1 might be the D (5 bases). Germline CDR1 MNHEY, CDR2 SMNVEV (reference sequence). The CDR3 is made up of 15 amino acids. V gave up 5 bases and J gave up 0 bases, with 13 bases separating them. The CDR3 region is CASSRGTKMNTEAFF. Written as DNA, the CDR3 is TGTGCCAGCAGTCGGGGGACGAAAATGAACACTGAAGCTTTCTTT.

As DNA, the CDR3 is TGTGCCAGTAGTATTTTAGCGGGAGGTACAACAAATGAGCAGTTCTTC. It yields the protein CASSILAGGTTNEQFF. The chain links TRBV19 to TRBJ2-1, with 10 bases fitting TRBD2. This CDR3 comprises 16 residues. Germline values: CDR1 LNHDA, CDR2 SQIVND (reference sequence). The V and J ends lost 3 bases and 7 bases, in that order; junction bases with no gene match: 9.

This clone was recorded a few times. The genes are TRBV28 and TRBJ1-2; 7 nucleotides align to TRBD1. With 7 bases clipped from V and 7 bases from J, the junction kept 12 bases outside the gene matches. The V gene's germline CDR1 is MDHEN and CDR2 SYDVKM. There are 14 residues in the CDR3. In DNA, the CDR3 is TGTGCCAGCAACTCCGAACAGGGGCCAGGTGGCTACACCTTC. Protein sequence: CASNSEQGPGGYTF.

This rearrangement joins TRBV5-1 to TRBJ2-1, with 9 bases aligning to TRBD2. This CDR3 contains 16 residues. CDR1 and CDR2 (germline): SGHRS, YFSETQ. V dropped 6 bases and J dropped 1; count of bases not matched to a gene: 8. The CDR3 here is CASNQAGGKSYNEQFF. CDR3 coding DNA: TGCGCCAGCAATCAGGCGGGAGGGAAGTCCTACAATGAGCAGTTCTTC.

This chain links TRBV9 with TRBJ2-1, with TRBD2 as a possible D gene (9 bases). Germline V gene lookup returns CDR1 SGDLS and CDR2 YYNGEE. The CDR3 runs to 18 residues. V lost 0 bases to trimming and J lost 9 bases, with 25 bases between them. The CDR3 reads CASSVGAGGGRADSEQFF. The DNA for the CDR3 is TGTGCCAGCAGCGTAGGGGCAGGGGGCGGGAGGGCCGATAGTGAGCAGTTCTTC.

This chain connects TRBV4-1 to TRBJ2-7; D uncertain. Deletions cut 0 bases from V and 5 bases from J, with 11 bases between. The germline V gene encodes CDR1 MGHRA and CDR2 YSYEKL. CDR3 length: 14 residues. The CDR3 protein is CASSQEGAIDEQYF. The CDR3 DNA reads as TGCGCCAGCAGCCAAGAAGGAGCGATCGACGAGCAGTACTTC.

This clone was seen a handful of times. The V call is TRBV5-1, the J call TRBJ2-5; 7 nucleotides align to TRBD2. The CDR3 contains 14 residues. The germline CDR1 and CDR2 sequences are SGHRS and YFSETQ. With 6 bases clipped from V and 1 base from J, the junction kept 6 bases outside the gene matches. The CDR3 DNA reads TGCGCCAGCATCGGGACGGGGGGCCAAGAGACCCAGTACTTC. Translating it yields CASIGTGGQETQYF.

With regard to this clone: The junction and the germline gene differ at one end; a read error may be behind it. The V and J genes are TRBV7-7 and TRBJ2-2; the D is unclear. Germline lookup yields CDR1 SSHAT and CDR2 FNYEAQ (reference sequence). The CDR3 sequence is 14 residues long. The CDR3 region is CASSPNSNTGELFF. The CDR3 DNA sequence: TGTGCTAGCAGCCCAAACTCGAACACCGGGGAGCTGTTTTTT.

V usage is TRBV27 and J usage is TRBJ2-1; 10 bases map to TRBD2. Losses at the gene ends were 2 bases for V and 0 bases for J; bases not matched to a gene: 13. The V gene's germline CDR1 is MNHEY and CDR2 SMNVEV (reference sequence). This CDR3 is 20 amino acids long. CDR3: CASSLRTSGPPSTSYNEQFF. The CDR3 coding sequence is TGTGCCAGCAGTTTAAGGACTAGCGGACCCCCTTCGACCTCCTACAATGAGCAGTTCTTC.

This chain links TRBV11-2 with TRBJ2-7; D might be TRBD2 (7 bases). The CDR3 sequence is 15 residues long. Trimming cost V 1 base and J 5 bases, with 15 bases left between them. Germline V CDR1 and CDR2: SGHAT, FQNNGV. CDR3 in DNA: TGTGCCAGCAGCTTAGGGGGAGGGGGTTTCGACGAGCAGTACTTC. Translation gives CASSLGGGGFDEQYF.

The chain has TRBV5-6 and TRBJ2-7, with TRBD2 matching 7 bases. The CDR3 contains 17 residues. J was trimmed by 0 bases and V by 4 bases; bases with no gene match: 13. CDR1 SGHDT and CDR2 YYEEEE come from the germline V gene. The CDR3 nucleotides are TGTGCCAGCAGCCCCTTCGGGGCGGGAGTTAGCTCCTACGAGCAGTACTTC. Protein: CASSPFGAGVSSYEQYF.

The V gene is TRBV19, the J gene TRBJ1-2; no reliable D call. The CDR3 consists of 13 residues. Germline assignment: CDR1 LNHDA and CDR2 SQIVND (reference sequence). Trimming cost V 3 bases and J 4 bases, with 9 bases left between them. The CDR3 region has the DNA TGTGCCAGTAGTATTAACACATTCTATGGCTACACCTTC. It translates to CASSINTFYGYTF. Full variable domain (missing parts from reference TRBV19 and TRBJ1-2): DGGITQSPKYLFRKEGQNVTLSCEQNLNHDAMYWYRQDPGQGLRLIYYSQIVNDFQKGDIAEGYSVSREKKESFPLTVTSAQKNPTAFYLCASSINTFYGYTFGSGTRLTVV.

The chain has TRBV5-8 and TRBJ1-5; TRBD1 matches at 9 bases. The CDR3 sequence is 15 residues long. V dropped 0 bases and J dropped 7; count of bases not matched to a gene: 5. Germline CDR1 reads SGHTS; CDR2 reads YDEGEE. The CDR3 protein is CASSLEGTGWQPQHF. The DNA for the CDR3 is TGTGCCAGCAGCTTGGAAGGGACAGGGTGGCAGCCCCAGCATTTT.

There are a few counts of this clone. The chain is built from TRBV7-9 and TRBJ1-2, with D possibly TRBD1 on 6 matching bases. Trimming pared 1 base from V and 4 bases from J, leaving 13 bases between. The V gene's germline CDR1 is SEHNR and CDR2 FQNEAQ (reference sequence). CDR3 length equals 15 residues. As DNA, the CDR3 is TGTGCCAGCAGCTTAGTTCCCGCAGGGGCCTATGGCTACACCTTC. Translating it yields CASSLVPAGAYGYTF. Complete variable domain (other parts from reference TRBV7-9 and TRBJ1-2): DTGVSQNPRHKITKRGQNVTFRCDPISEHNRLYWYRQTLGQGPEFLTYFQNEAQLEKSRLLSDRFSAERPKGSFSTLEIQRTEQGDSAMYLCASSLVPAGAYGYTFGSGTRLTVV.

This clone was picked up a small number of times. The J gene is TRBJ2-2, the V gene TRBV25-1; no firm D call. V lost 8 bases to trimming and J lost 1 base, with 11 bases between them. CDR3 length equals 14 residues. Germline assignment: CDR1 MGHDK and CDR2 SYGVNS. In DNA, the CDR3 is TGTGCCAGCGGGCATGTAGGGAACACCGGGGAGCTGTTTTTT. It encodes CASGHVGNTGELFF.

In this sample, this clone turned up a few times. The rearrangement joins TRBV29-1 to TRBJ2-7; 13 bases map to TRBD2. Germline-derived CDR1 and CDR2 are SQVTM and ANQGSEA. V trimming: 6 bases; J trimming: 2 bases; junction bases outside the gene matches: 10. The CDR3 runs 16 residues. DNA for the CDR3: TGCAGCGTCACAGGGGTGACTAGCGGGAGGCCCTACGAGCAGTACTTC. Its translation: CSVTGVTSGRPYEQYF.

J is TRBJ1-3 and V is TRBV12-5; D gene ambiguous. With 4 bases removed from V and 1 base from J, the gap between germline ends came to 14 bases. This CDR3 is built from 16 residues. Germline CDR1 reads LGHNT; CDR2 reads FRNRAP. CDR3 region: CASGWRVWGSGNTIYF. Here the CDR3 DNA reads TGTGCTAGTGGTTGGAGGGTTTGGGGTTCTGGAAACACCATATATTTT.

This clone was counted between two and nine times. J is TRBJ1-4 and V is TRBV7-9; D might be TRBD1 (6 bases). There are 15 residues in the CDR3. CDR1 is SEHNR and CDR2 is FQNEAQ in the germline V gene (reference sequence). V lost 5 bases and J 6 bases, leaving 16 bases between the germline ends. The CDR3 DNA follows: TGTGCCAGCAGCCTACAGACAGGCCGAGATGAAAAACTGTTTTTT. This codes for CASSLQTGRDEKLFF.

This clone has just a few counts. The chain couples TRBV6-5 to TRBJ2-1; 9 nucleotides agree with TRBD2. The CDR3 has 16 amino acids. The germline gives CDR1 MNHEY, CDR2 SVGAGI. The V gene end was trimmed by 3 bases and the J gene end by 1 base; junction bases not matched to a gene: 4. The CDR3 here is CASSYTLAGSYNEQFF. The DNA for the CDR3 is TGTGCCAGCAGTTATACCCTAGCGGGATCCTACAATGAGCAGTTCTTC.

In its sample, this clone was seen a few times. This chain uses TRBV29-1 with TRBJ1-1; D uncertain. The CDR3 consists of 14 residues. V was cut by 4 bases and J by 7 bases, with 19 bases left in between. The germline CDR1 and CDR2 sequences are SQVTM and ANQGSEA. Written as DNA, the CDR3 is TGCAGCGTTGTTTCACCGCTTAGCCAGAGTGAAGCTTTCTTT. Its translation is CSVVSPLSQSEAFF.